This TCR beta chain is drawn from a study of T cell responses to AZD1222 COVID-19 vaccine. At the level of the study: Some second doses came at about 4 weeks and others at about 12 weeks; these were pooled.

As to this clone: Antigen unknown.

This CDR3 contains 16 residues. Germline values: CDR1 LGHNA, CDR2 YNFKEQ. Trimming removed 0 bases from V and 5 bases from J, with 13 bases in between. Whole-study results and caveats: Donor demographics were predominantly white British with a female majority; clonal diversity may be underestimated. Repertoires were obtained only post-peak T cell response. Following two doses of AZD1222, Spike-specific TCR breadth and depth rose.

Using immunoSEQ multiplex PCR, the repertoire was profiled, and TCRdb retains in-frame clones only, with some absent. This table has roughly 140,000 clones, 90% appearing once. Sequenced here: peripheral blood, sampled on day 0 of AZD1222 vaccination. This TCR came from an adult in good health. V gene TRBV4-2 combines with J gene TRBJ1-4; D not resolved. DNA for the CDR3: TGTGCCAGCAGCCAAGATCGTAGGGAACCCAATGAAAAACTGTTTTTT. Protein: CASSQDRREPNEKLFF.